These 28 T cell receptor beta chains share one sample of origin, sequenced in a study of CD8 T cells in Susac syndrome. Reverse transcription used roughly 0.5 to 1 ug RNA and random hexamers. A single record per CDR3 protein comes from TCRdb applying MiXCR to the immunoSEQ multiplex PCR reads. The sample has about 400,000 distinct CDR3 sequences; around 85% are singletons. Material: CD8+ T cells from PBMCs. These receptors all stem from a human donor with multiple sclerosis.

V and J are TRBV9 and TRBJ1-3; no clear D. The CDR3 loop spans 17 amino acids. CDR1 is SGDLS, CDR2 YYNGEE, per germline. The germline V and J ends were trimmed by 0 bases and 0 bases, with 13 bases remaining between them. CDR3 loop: CASSVGPVESSGNTIYF. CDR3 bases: TGTGCCAGCAGCGTAGGTCCCGTGGAAAGCTCTGGAAACACCATATATTTT.

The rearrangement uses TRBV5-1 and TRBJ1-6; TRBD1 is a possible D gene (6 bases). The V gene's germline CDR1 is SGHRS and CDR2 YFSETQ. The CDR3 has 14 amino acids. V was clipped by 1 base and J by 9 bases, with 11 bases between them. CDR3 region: CASSLTGSSSPLHF. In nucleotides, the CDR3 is TGCGCCAGCAGCTTGACAGGGTCCAGTTCACCCCTCCACTTT.

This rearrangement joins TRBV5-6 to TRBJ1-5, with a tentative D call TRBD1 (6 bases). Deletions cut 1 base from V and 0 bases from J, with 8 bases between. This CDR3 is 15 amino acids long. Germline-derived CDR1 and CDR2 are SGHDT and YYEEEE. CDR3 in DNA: TGTGCCAGCAGCTTGAACAGGGCTAGCAATCAGCCCCAGCATTTT. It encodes CASSLNRASNQPQHF.

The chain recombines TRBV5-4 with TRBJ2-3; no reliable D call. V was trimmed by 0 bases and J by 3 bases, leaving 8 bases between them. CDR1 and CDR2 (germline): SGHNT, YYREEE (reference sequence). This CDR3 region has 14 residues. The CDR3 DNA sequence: TGTGCCAGCAGCTTGGTAATGGAGACAGATACGCAGTATTTT. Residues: CASSLVMETDTQYF.

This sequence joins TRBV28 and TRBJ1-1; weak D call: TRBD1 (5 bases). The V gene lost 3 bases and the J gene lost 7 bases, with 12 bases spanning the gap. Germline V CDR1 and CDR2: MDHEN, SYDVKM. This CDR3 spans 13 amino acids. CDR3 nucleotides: TGTGCCAGCAGTTTCCCGGGGGTACTTGAAGCTTTCTTT. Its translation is CASSFPGVLEAFF.

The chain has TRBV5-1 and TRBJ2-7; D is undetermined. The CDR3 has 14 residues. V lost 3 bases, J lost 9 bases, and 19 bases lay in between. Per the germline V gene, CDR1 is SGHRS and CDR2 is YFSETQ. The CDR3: CASSWSGSPVGQYF. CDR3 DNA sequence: TGCGCCAGCAGCTGGTCGGGCTCCCCCGTGGGGCAGTACTTC.

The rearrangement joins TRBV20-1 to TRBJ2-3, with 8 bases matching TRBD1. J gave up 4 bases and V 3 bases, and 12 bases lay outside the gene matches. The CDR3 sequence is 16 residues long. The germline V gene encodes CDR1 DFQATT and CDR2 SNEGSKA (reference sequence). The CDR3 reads CSASHLRDRSPDTQYF. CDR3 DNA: TGCAGTGCTAGCCACCTCCGGGACAGGAGTCCAGATACGCAGTATTTT.

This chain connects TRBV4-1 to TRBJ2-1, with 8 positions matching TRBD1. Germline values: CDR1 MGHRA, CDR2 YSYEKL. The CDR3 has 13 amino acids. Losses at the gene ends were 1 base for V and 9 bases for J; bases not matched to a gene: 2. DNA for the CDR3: TGCGCCAGCAGCCAAGCAGGGGGCGTTGAGCAGTTCTTC. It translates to CASSQAGGVEQFF.

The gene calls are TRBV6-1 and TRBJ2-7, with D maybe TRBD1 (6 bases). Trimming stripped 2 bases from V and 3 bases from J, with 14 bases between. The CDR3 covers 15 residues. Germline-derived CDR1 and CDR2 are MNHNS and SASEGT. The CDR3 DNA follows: TGTGCCAGCAGTGAACTACAGGGCACCGTCTACGAGCAGTACTTC. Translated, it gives CASSELQGTVYEQYF.

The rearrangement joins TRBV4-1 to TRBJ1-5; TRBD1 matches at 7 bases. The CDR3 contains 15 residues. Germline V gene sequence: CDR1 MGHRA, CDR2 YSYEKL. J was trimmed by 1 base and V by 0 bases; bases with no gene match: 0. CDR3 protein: CASSQEQGSNQPQHF. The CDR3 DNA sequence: TGCGCCAGCAGCCAAGAACAGGGGAGCAATCAGCCCCAGCATTTT.

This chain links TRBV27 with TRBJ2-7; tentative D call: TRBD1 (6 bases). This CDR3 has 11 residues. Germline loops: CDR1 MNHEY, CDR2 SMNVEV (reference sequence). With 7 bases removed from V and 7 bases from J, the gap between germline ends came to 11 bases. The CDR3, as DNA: TGTGCCAGCAACTATGGACAGGAGCAGTACTTC. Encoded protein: CASNYGQEQYF.

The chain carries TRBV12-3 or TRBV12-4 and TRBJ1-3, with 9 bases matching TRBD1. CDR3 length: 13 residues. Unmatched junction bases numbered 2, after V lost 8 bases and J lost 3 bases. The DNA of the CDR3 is TGTGCCAGCGGACAGGGGTATGGAAACACCATATATTTT. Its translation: CASGQGYGNTIYF.

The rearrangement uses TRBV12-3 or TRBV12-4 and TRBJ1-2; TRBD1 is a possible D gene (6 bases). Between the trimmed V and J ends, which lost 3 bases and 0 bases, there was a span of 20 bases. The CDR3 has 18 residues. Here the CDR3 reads CASSFDLLGARSNYGYTF. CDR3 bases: TGTGCCAGCAGTTTCGACCTTTTGGGGGCACGCTCTAACTATGGCTACACCTTC.

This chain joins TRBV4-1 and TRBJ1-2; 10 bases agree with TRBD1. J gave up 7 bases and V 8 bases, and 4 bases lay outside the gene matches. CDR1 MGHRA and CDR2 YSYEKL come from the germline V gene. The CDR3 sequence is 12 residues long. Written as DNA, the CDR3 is TGCGCCAGCTTGGGACAGGGGATTGGCTACACCTTC. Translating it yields CASLGQGIGYTF.

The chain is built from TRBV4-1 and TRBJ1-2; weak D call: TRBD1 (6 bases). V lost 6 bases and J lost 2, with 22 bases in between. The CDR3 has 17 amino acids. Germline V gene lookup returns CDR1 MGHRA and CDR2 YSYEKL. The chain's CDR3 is CASSPPGYGGLNYGYTF. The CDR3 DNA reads TGCGCCAGCAGTCCCCCCGGGTATGGGGGGCTGAACTATGGCTACACCTTC.

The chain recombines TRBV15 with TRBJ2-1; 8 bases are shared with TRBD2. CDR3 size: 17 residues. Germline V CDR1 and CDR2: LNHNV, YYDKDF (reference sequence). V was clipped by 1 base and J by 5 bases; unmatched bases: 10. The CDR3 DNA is TGTGCCACCAGCAGAGGGTGGGGCAGCGGGAGAAACAATGAGCAGTTCTTC. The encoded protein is CATSRGWGSGRNNEQFF.

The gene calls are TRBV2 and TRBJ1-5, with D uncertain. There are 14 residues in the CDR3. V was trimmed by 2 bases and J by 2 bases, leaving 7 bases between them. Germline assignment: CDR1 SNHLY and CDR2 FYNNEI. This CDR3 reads CASSERSGNQPQHF. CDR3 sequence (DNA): TGTGCCAGCAGTGAAAGGTCGGGCAATCAGCCCCAGCATTTT.

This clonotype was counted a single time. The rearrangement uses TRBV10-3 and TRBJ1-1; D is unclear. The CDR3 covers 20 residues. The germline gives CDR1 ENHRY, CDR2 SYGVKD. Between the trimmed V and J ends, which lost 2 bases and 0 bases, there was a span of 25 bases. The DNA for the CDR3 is TGTGCCATCAGTGAGCGCCGATACCGGGCCGAGGGATTTATGAACACTGAAGCTTTCTTT. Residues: CAISERRYRAEGFMNTEAFF.

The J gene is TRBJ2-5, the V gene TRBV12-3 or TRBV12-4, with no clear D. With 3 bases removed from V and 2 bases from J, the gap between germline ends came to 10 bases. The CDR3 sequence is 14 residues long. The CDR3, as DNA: TGTGCCAGCAGTTTGACCCTGGGGCAAGAGACCCAGTACTTC. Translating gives CASSLTLGQETQYF.

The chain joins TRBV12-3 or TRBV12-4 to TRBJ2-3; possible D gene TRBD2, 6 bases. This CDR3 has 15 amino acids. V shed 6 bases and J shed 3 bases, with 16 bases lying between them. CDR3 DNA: TGTGCCAGCAGCCTGGATGTGGCGGGGACAGATACGCAGTATTTT. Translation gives CASSLDVAGTDTQYF.

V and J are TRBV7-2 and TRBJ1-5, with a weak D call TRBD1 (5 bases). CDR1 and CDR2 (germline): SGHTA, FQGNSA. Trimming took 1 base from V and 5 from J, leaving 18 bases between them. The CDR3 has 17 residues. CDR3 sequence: CASSLVVYGTPDQPQHF. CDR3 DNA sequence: TGTGCCAGCAGCTTAGTAGTTTACGGGACCCCTGATCAGCCCCAGCATTTT.

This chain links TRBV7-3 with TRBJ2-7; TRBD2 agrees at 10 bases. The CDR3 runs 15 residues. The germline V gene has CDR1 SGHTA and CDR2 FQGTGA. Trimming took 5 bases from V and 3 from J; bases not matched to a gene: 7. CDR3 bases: TGTGCCAGCAGCCAGTTAGCGGGAGGATTCTACGAGCAGTACTTC. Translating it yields CASSQLAGGFYEQYF.

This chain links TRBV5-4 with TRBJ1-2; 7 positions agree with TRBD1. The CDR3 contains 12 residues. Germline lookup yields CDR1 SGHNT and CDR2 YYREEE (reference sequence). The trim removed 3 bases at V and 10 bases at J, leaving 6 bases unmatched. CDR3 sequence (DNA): TGTGCCAGCAGCTCTGGGACAGTGGACTACACCTTC. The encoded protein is CASSSGTVDYTF.

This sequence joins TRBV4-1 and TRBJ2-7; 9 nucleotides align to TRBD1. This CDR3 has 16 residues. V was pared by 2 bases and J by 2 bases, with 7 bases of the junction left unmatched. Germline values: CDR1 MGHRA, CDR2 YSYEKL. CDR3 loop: CASSQSPGQGTYEQYF. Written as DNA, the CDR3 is TGCGCCAGCAGCCAATCACCCGGACAGGGGACCTACGAGCAGTACTTC.

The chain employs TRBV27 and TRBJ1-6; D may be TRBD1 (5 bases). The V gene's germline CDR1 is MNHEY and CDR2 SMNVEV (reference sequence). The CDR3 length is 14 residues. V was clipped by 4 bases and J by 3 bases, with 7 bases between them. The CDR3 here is CASSWGNYNSPLHF. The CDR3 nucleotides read TGTGCCAGCAGTTGGGGGAACTATAATTCACCCCTCCACTTT.

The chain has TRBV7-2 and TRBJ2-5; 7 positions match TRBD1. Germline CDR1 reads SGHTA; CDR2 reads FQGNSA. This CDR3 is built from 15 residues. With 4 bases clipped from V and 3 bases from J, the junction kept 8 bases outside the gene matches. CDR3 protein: CASSWPGQSEETQYF. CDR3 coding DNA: TGTGCCAGCAGCTGGCCGGGACAGTCGGAAGAGACCCAGTACTTC. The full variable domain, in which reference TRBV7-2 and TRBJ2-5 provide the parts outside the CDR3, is GAGVSQSPSNKVTEKGKDVELRCDPISGHTALYWYRQSLGQGLEFLIYFQGNSAPDKSGLPSDRFSAERTGGSVSTLTIQRTQQEDSAVYLCASSWPGQSEETQYFGPGTRLLVL.

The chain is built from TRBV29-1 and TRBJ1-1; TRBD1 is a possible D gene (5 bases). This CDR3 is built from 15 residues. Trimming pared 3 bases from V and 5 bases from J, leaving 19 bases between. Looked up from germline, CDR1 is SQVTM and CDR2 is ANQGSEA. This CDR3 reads CSVDGFWDEGTEAFF. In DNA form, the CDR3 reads TGCAGCGTTGACGGGTTTTGGGACGAGGGGACTGAAGCTTTCTTT.

The CDR3 here is CASSYHGGPDTQYF. CDR3 nucleotide sequence: TGTGCCAGCAGTTACCACGGAGGACCAGATACGCAGTATTTT. The chain uses TRBV6-6 and TRBJ2-3; a possible D gene is TRBD2 (5 bases). This CDR3 spans 14 amino acids. V was trimmed by 2 bases and J by 4 bases, leaving 10 bases between them. CDR1 is MNHNY and CDR2 is SVGAGI in the germline V gene (reference sequence).